This T cell receptor beta chain was retrieved from a study of Ad26.COV2.S vaccination and SARS-CoV-2 variants (dated by TCRdb to the early 2020s). With respect to the entire study: Donors in the vaccine arm were drawn from COV1001, a phase I-IIa trial of Ad26.COV2.S in healthy adults that was multicentre, randomized, double-blind and placebo-controlled. Blinding of investigators to trial group allocation was maintained during experiments and outcome assessment. The specificity and breadth of SARS-CoV-2-reactive T cell receptors after Ad26.COV2.S vaccination were assessed by TCRbeta repertoire sequencing. Participants in the trial were split at random into five groups of five each, receiving low-dose or high-dose Ad26.COV2.S once or twice, or else placebo on both occasions. Dosing of Ad26.COV2.S was intramuscular, at either 5x10^10 or 1x10^11 viral particles, delivered as one shot or as two shots spaced 56 days apart. A total of roughly 32 samples were included in the TCR-sequenced set, comprising approximately 20 Ad26.COV2.S vaccine recipients, 5 placebo recipients and 8 SARS-CoV-2 convalescent individuals. General findings and caveats noted by the study authors: The study lacked the statistical power to compare responses across vaccine doses or regimens. Spike-specific TCR breadth was higher in Ad26.COV2.S recipients than in placebo recipients (P = 0.0014). Vaccine and placebo recipients had comparable non-spike TCR breadth, which fits with the vaccine containing only spike. The authors noted that total T cell responses may have been underestimated by the TCR breadth and depth analyses. After vaccination, spike-specific CD8+ and CD4+ T cell responses were reported to show substantial breadth.

This sample's treatment or condition label indicates: around 19 received Ad26.COV2.S at low or high dose, single or two shots; about 5 received placebo; per-sample allocation not given. Repertoires of vaccine and placebo recipients were sequenced from samples collected on day 63 after the first injection. Cohort 1b enrolled roughly 25 adults aged 18-55 years at a single site in Boston, USA, between 29 July and 7 August 2020. Ad26.COV2.S was a replication-incompetent adenovirus type 26 vector that expressed a prefusion-stabilized SARS-CoV-2 spike protein derived from the original Wuhan strain. The immunoSEQ Assay was the method used to sequence TCRbeta CDR3 regions. After extraction, genomic DNA underwent amplification by bias-controlled multiplex PCR, followed by high-throughput sequencing. Per the original workflow: To quantify the absolute abundance of every unique TCRbeta CDR3 region, sequences were collapsed and filtered. T cell fraction was estimated by normalizing TCRbeta template counts to usable DNA, which was measured by amplifying reference genes present in all nucleated cells. Repertoire TCRs were annotated as SARS-CoV-2-specific by exact matching of V gene, CDR3 amino acid sequence and J gene to a known reactive TCR set. The reference SARS-CoV-2 TCR set was obtained from MIRA and was filtered for enrichment in COVID-19-positive ImmuneCODE repertoires, whereby public or cross-reactive TCRs were removed. Drawing on the MIRA antigens, annotated TCRs were analysed further at the level of specific ORF or position within ORF. Depth was the summed frequency of annotated unique rearrangements, while breadth was defined as annotated unique rearrangements over total unique productive rearrangements. Group comparisons of TCR breadth used two-sided Wilcoxon rank-sum tests. Drawn from immuneACCESS, this table holds only the in-frame rearrangements with V and J called that TCRdb kept. Clones are partly lost; checked studies trace under half to an unresolved V gene and leave the rest unexplained. V and J calls and clone size come straight from that table; D and trimming were deduced from the DNA. The sample table contains more than 400,000 clones; only one count was recorded for 90% of them. The leading ten clones occupy about 4.5% of the sample.

This clone appeared once. The target of this receptor is not known. Base qualities are missing; no much larger clone stands one base away. The CDR3 starts with the cysteine, ends with the phenylalanine, and has 11 residues. The CDR3 DNA has 33 bases and is translated from base 1. Trimming removed 5 bases from V and 10 bases from J, leaving 12 bases between the germline ends. From the germline V gene, CDR1 is MNHEY and CDR2 is SVGEGT. This clonotype was obtained from a person between 18 and 65 years old who received the Ad26.COV2.S COVID-19 vaccine or a placebo. The sequence is built from TRBV6-2 or TRBV6-3 and TRBJ2-7; TRBD1 is a weak D gene call, 5 bases matching. Sample: peripheral blood, taken in a trial of Ad26.COV2.S vaccine versus placebo. CDR3 sequence: CASSLAGLQYF. The bases are TGTGCCAGCAGTCTCGCAGGGCTTCAGTACTTC.